This T cell receptor (beta chain) appears in the sequencing data of a study of T cell responses to AZD1222 COVID-19 vaccine. Sequencing used immunoSEQ multiplex PCR; TCRdb keeps in-frame clones, though not all of them. Of 50,000 to 70,000 clones in the sample, about 88% are singletons; the top ten hold 6% to 7.5%. Germline values: CDR1 SGDLS, CDR2 YYNGEE. The length of the CDR3 is 18 residues. Deletions cut 0 bases from V and 2 bases from J, with 18 bases between. Findings of the study overall: The donor cohort was predominantly white British with a female majority, and clonal diversity may have been underestimated. Spike-specific TCR breadth and depth both grew after two AZD1222 doses.

Turning to this clone: Its antigen is undetermined.

The rearrangement uses TRBV9 and TRBJ1-3; D gene uncertain. This TCR derives from an adult who received the AZD1222 COVID-19 vaccine. Material: peripheral blood, obtained 28 days after the second AZD1222 dose. CDR3 sequence: CASSVDLVGRLAGNTIYF. Written as DNA, the CDR3 is TGTGCCAGCAGCGTAGACCTAGTTGGCAGGCTGGCTGGAAACACCATATATTTT.